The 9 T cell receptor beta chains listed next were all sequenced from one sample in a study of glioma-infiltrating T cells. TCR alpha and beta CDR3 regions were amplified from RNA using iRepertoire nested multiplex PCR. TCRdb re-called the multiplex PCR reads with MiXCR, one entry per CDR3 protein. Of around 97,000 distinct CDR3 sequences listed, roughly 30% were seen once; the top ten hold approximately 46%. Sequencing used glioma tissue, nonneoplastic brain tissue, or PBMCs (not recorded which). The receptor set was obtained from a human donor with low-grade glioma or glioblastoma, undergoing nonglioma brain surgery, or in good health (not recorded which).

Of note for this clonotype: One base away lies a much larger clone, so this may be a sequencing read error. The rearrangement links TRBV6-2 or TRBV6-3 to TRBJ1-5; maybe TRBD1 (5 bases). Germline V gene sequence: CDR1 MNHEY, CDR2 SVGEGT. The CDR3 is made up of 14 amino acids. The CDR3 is CASSTQGSNKPQHF. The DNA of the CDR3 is TGTGCCAGCAGTACCCAGGGTAGCAATAAGCCCCAGCATTTT.

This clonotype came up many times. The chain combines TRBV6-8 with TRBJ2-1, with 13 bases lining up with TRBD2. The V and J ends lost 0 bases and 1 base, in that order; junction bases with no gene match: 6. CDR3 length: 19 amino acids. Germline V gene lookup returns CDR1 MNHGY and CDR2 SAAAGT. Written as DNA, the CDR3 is TGTGCCAGCAGTTACTCGAGACTAGCGGGGGGTAAATCCTACAATGAGCAGTTCTTC. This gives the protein CASSYSRLAGGKSYNEQFF.

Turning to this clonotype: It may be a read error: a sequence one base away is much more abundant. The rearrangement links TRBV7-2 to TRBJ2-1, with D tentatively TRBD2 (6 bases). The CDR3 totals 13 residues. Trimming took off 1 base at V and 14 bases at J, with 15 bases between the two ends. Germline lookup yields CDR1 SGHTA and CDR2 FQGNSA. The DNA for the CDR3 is TGTGCCAGCAGCTTAGTCCAGGCTGGGGGGAAGTTCTTC. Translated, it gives CASSLVQAGGKFF.

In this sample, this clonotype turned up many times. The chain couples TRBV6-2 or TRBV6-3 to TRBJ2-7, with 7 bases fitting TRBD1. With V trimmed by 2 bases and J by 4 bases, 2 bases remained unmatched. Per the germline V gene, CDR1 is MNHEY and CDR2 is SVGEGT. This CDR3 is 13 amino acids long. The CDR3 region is CASSYRQGYEQYF. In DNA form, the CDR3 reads TGTGCCAGCAGTTACAGACAGGGTTACGAGCAGTACTTC.

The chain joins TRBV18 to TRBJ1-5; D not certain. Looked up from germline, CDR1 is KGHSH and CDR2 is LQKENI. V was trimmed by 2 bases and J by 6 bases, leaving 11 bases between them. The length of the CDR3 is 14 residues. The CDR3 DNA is TGTGCCAGCTCACCATCCGGGATGGGTCAGCCCCAGCATTTT. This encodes CASSPSGMGQPQHF. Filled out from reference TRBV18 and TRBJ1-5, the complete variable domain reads NAGVMQNPRHLVRRRGQEARLRCSPMKGHSHVYWYRQLPEEGLKFMVYLQKENIIDESGMPKERFSAEFPKEGPSILRIQQVVRGDSAAYFCASSPSGMGQPQHFGDGTRLSIL.

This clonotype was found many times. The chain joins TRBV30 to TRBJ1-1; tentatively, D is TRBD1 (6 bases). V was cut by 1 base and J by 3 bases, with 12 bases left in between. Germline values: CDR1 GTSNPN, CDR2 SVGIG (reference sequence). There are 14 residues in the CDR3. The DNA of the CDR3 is TGTGCCTGGAGTGCACAGGGTTGGGACACTGAAGCTTTCTTT. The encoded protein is CAWSAQGWDTEAFF.

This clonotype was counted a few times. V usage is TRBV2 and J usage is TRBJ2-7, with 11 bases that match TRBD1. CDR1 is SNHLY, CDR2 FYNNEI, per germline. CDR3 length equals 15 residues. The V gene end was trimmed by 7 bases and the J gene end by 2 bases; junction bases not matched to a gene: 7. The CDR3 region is CASTFPGQGAYEQYF. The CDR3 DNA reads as TGTGCCAGCACATTCCCGGGACAGGGGGCCTACGAGCAGTACTTC. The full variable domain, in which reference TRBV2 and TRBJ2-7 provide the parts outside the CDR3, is EPEVTQTPSHQVTQMGQEVILRCVPISNHLYFYWYRQILGQKVEFLVSFYNNEISEKSEIFDDQFSVERPDGSNFTLKIRSTKLEDSAMYFCASTFPGQGAYEQYFGPGTRLTVT.

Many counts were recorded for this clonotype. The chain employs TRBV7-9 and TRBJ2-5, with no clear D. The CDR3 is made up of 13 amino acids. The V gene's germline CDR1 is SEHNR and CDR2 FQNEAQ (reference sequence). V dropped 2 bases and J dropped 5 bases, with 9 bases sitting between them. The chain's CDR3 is CASSLSGPETQYF. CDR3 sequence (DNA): TGTGCCAGCAGCTTATCCGGGCCGGAGACCCAGTACTTC.

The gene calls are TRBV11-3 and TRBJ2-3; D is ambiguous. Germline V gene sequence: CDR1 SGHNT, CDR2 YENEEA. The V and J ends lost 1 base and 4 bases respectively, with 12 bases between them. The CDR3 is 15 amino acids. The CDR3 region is CASSLGFLGADTQYF. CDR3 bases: TGTGCCAGCAGCTTAGGTTTTCTAGGCGCAGATACGCAGTATTTT.